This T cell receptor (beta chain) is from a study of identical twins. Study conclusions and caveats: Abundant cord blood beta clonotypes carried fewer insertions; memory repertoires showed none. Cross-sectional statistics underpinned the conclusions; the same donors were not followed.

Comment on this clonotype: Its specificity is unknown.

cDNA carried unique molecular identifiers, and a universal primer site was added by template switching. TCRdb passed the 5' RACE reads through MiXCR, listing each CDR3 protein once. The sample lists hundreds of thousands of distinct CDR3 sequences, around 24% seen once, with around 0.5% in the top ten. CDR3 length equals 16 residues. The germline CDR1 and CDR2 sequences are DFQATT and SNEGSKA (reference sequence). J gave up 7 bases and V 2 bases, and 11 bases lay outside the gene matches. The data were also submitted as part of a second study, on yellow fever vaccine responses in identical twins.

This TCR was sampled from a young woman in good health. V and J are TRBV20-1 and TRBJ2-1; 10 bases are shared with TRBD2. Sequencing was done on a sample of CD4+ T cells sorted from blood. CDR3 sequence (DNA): TGCAGTGCTAGACCCCTAAGCGGGAGGGAACGGAATGAGCAGTTCTTC. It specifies CSARPLSGRERNEQFF.